This TCR beta chain was identified during a study of control samples from healthy donors and cancer patients. From germline, CDR1 is MNHEY and CDR2 SVGEGT. V gave up 6 bases and J gave up 4 bases; unmatched junction bases: 6. CDR3 length equals 15 residues. Sequencing was performed with immunoSEQ multiplex PCR; in TCRdb, only in-frame clones are kept and a portion is missing. The sample includes roughly 80,000 clones, 70% to 90% of them seen just once. The chain carries TRBV6-2 or TRBV6-3 and TRBJ2-6; 7 bases fit TRBD1. The sequence was collected from a woman aged 55-75 years with head and neck cancer. What was sequenced was PBMCs. In nucleotides, the CDR3 is TGTGCCAGCAGCCCAACAGGGGTCGGGGCCAACGTCCTGACTTTC. This gives the protein CASSPTGVGANVLTF.